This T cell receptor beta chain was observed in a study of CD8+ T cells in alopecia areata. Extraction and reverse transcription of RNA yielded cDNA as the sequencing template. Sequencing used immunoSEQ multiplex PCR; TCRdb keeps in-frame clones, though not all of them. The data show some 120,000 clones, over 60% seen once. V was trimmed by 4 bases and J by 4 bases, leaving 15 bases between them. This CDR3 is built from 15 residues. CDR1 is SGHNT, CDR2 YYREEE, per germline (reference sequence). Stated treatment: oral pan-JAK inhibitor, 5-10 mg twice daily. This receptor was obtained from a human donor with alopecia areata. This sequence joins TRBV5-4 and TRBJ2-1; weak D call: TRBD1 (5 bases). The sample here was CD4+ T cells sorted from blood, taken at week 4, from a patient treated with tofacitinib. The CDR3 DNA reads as TGTGCCAGCAGCCTTCCAGGGTCGTCTTACAATGAGCAGTTCTTC. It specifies CASSLPGSSYNEQFF.